The rows below give T cell receptor beta chains drawn from one sample of a study of T cell responses to AZD1222 COVID-19 vaccine. Using immunoSEQ multiplex PCR, the repertoire was profiled, and TCRdb retains in-frame clones only, with some absent. The table has tens of thousands of clones, 80% to 90% seen once; the top ten hold just over 30%. The sample here was peripheral blood, taken on day 0 of AZD1222 vaccination. The source is an adult in good health. Both conserved end residues are part of each CDR3. The D gene is left open where the match is weak. Clone size is not always given. Where it is, it says once, few, many or a class for expanded clones.

clone_size	d_call	j_call	v_call	cdr3_nt	cdr3_aa
-	-	TRBJ2-1	TRBV5-8	TGTGCCAGCAGCTTCAAACACGGAGAAGCTTACAATGAGCAGTTCTTC	CASSFKHGEAYNEQFF
-	TRBD2	TRBJ2-5	TRBV7-9	TGTGCCAGCAGCTTTCTCCGGACTAGCGGGTACCAAGAGACCCAGTACTTC	CASSFLRTSGYQETQYF
-	-	TRBJ2-2	TRBV7-9	TGTGCCAGCAGCCTAAAACCGGGTTATGAGGACACCGGGGAGCTGTTTTTT	CASSLKPGYEDTGELFF
once	-	TRBJ2-3	TRBV6-4	TGTGCCAGCAGTGACGGGGCTAGCACAGATACGCAGTATTTT	CASSDGASTDTQYF
medium-sized	-	TRBJ2-1	TRBV6-2/TRBV6-3	TGTGCCAGCAGTTACTTTAGGGCGGGGGAGCAGTTCTTC	CASSYFRAGEQFF
-	-	TRBJ1-1	TRBV30	TGTGCCTGGAATGGGGGCACTGAAGCTTTCTTT	CAWNGGTEAFF
-	TRBD2	TRBJ2-2	TRBV5-4	TGTGCCAGCAGCTTGGACCTTAGCGGGAGGGCCGGGACCGGGGAGCTGTTTTTT	CASSLDLSGRAGTGELFF
-	-	TRBJ2-5	TRBV7-3	TGTGCCAGCAGCTTAGGCAGTCCCCAAGAGACCCAGTACTTC	CASSLGSPQETQYF
-	-	TRBJ2-2	TRBV5-1	TGCGCCACGAGAGGGCACACCGGGGAGCTGTTTTTT	CATRGHTGELFF
few	TRBD2	TRBJ2-7	TRBV5-1	TGCGCCAGCAGCTTGGCCCCTTCACTAGCGGGAAGCTCCTACGAGCAGTACTTC	CASSLAPSLAGSSYEQYF
-	-	TRBJ2-7	TRBV5-6	TGTGCCAGCAGCTTGGTGGTTGGGCCCGGACCCTACGAGCAGTACTTC	CASSLVVGPGPYEQYF
-	TRBD2	TRBJ2-1	TRBV5-4	TGTGCCAGCAGACAAGGGACTAGCGGAGGCGGTAGCTACAATGAGCAGTTCTTC	CASRQGTSGGGSYNEQFF
-	TRBD1	TRBJ1-5	TRBV2	TGTGCCAGCAACGCCGGGACAGGGAATCAGCCCCAGCATTTT	CASNAGTGNQPQHF
-	-	TRBJ1-6	TRBV7-9	TGTGCCAGCAGCGGAGAGGGGAGCTCCTATAATTCACCCCTCCACTTT	CASSGEGSSYNSPLHF
once	-	TRBJ2-3	TRBV28	TGTGCCAGCAGTTTAGACGGGGCCGTGGATACGCAGTATTTT	CASSLDGAVDTQYF
-	-	TRBJ2-7	TRBV29-1	TGCAGCGTTGGTAGGACGGACTACGAGCAGTACTTC	CSVGRTDYEQYF
once	-	TRBJ2-3	TRBV7-9	TGTGCCAGCAGCTTTCGGTGGGATACGCAGTATTTT	CASSFRWDTQYF
-	-	TRBJ2-3	TRBV6-5	TGTGCCAGTGCCCCTACAGGTATTACAGATACGCAGTATTTT	CASAPTGITDTQYF